These 16 T cell receptor beta chains originate from one sample sequenced in a study of blood T cell repertoires in COVID-19 (dated by TCRdb to about 2020). Library preparation employed the immunoSEQ multiplex PCR assay. TCRdb obtained this table from immuneACCESS and retained in-frame rearrangements with V and J assigned. These tables miss some clones; where compared with another copy, unresolved V genes account for less than half of the shortfall, and the remainder is unexplained. The sample profile shows some 100,000 clones; 85% to 90% of them were found once. Around 2.1% of the sample comes from the top ten. The specimen was peripheral blood. The source of these receptors is a man in his forties or fifties with COVID-19, enrolled during active disease.

The chain employs TRBV20-1 and TRBJ1-6; D is uncertain. The CDR3 loop spans 13 amino acids. The germline CDR1 and CDR2 sequences are DFQATT and SNEGSKA (reference sequence). V was shortened by 3 bases and J by 7 bases, with 10 bases between the two germline ends. The CDR3 here is CSASHGFNSPLHF. Here the CDR3 DNA reads TGCAGTGCTAGTCACGGTTTCAATTCACCCCTCCACTTT.

V and J are TRBV4-2 and TRBJ1-5, with a possible D match to TRBD1 (5 bases). Trimming took off 0 bases at V and 4 bases at J, with 10 bases between the two ends. Germline V gene lookup returns CDR1 LGHNA and CDR2 YNFKEQ. The CDR3 consists of 15 residues. The CDR3 region has the DNA TGTGCCAGCAGCCAAGAGGGGCAGTCTAATCAGCCCCAGCATTTT. Its protein product is CASSQEGQSNQPQHF.

CDR3 protein: CASSLRTSGYQETQYF. CDR3 coding DNA: TGTGCCAGCAGCCTAAGGACTAGCGGGTACCAAGAGACCCAGTACTTC. This chain links TRBV11-2 with TRBJ2-5; TRBD2 matches 11 bases. The CDR3 is 16 amino acids. V was pared by 5 bases and J by 0 bases, with 5 bases of the junction left unmatched. The germline CDR1 and CDR2 sequences are SGHAT and FQNNGV.

The chain is built from TRBV9 and TRBJ2-1; 9 bases align to TRBD2. Losses at the gene ends were 4 bases for V and 5 bases for J; bases not matched to a gene: 7. Per germline, CDR1 SGDLS and CDR2 YYNGEE. The CDR3 extends over 15 amino acids. The CDR3 DNA sequence: TGTGCCAGCAGCCTCAGCGGGGGGCATAACAATGAGCAGTTCTTC. Its translation is CASSLSGGHNNEQFF.

The chain combines TRBV5-1 with TRBJ2-2; D may be TRBD1 (5 bases). The germline CDR1 and CDR2 sequences are SGHRS and YFSETQ. This CDR3 region has 14 residues. The V end was cut by 4 bases, the J end by 3 bases, with 10 bases between. CDR3 region: CASSQTEDTGELFF. The CDR3, as DNA: TGCGCCAGCAGCCAGACAGAGGACACCGGGGAGCTGTTTTTT.

The chain carries TRBV5-1 and TRBJ2-5; 9 bases line up with TRBD2. The CDR3 sequence is 15 residues long. In germline, CDR1 is SGHRS, CDR2 YFSETQ. The junction had 8 bases not matched to a gene; V was cut back by 3 bases and J by 5 bases. As DNA, the CDR3 is TGCGCCAGCAGCTCGGCAAGGACTAGCGCCGAGACCCAGTACTTC. Protein sequence: CASSSARTSAETQYF.

This clone was counted between two and nine times. The chain joins TRBV28 to TRBJ1-6; D unresolved. This CDR3 has 11 residues. Trimming stripped 4 bases from V and 14 bases from J, with 9 bases between. Germline V lookup: CDR1 MDHEN, CDR2 SYDVKM. The CDR3 DNA reads as TGTGCCAGCAGTTACGGGATGGCCCTCCACTTT. Its translation is CASSYGMALHF.

CDR3 in amino acids: CASSGTGIGNTIYF. For the CDR3, the DNA is TGTGCCAGCAGCGGGACAGGCATTGGAAACACCATATATTTT. The J gene is TRBJ1-3, the V gene TRBV4-2; 8 nucleotides match TRBD1. The CDR3 runs 14 residues. Germline assignment: CDR1 LGHNA and CDR2 YNFKEQ. V lost 5 bases, J lost 3 bases, and 3 bases stayed unmatched.

Concerning this clone itself: The junction shows a germline mismatch at one end, possibly a read error. The V and J genes are TRBV5-1 and TRBJ1-2; 12 nucleotides line up with TRBD1. The germline V gene has CDR1 SGHRS and CDR2 YFSETQ. The CDR3 totals 15 residues. The CDR3 loop is CASRLGQGAGAGYTF. The CDR3 DNA reads as TGCGCCAGCAGGTTGGGACAGGGGGCAGGGGCTGGCTACACCTTC.

The chain's CDR3 is CASSLDRATYNEQFF. CDR3 in DNA: TGTGCCAGCAGCCTAGACAGGGCTACCTACAATGAGCAGTTCTTC. The rearrangement uses TRBV7-9 and TRBJ2-1; 7 positions match TRBD1. Trimming took 5 bases from V and 2 from J; bases not matched to a gene: 6. Germline CDR1 is SEHNR and CDR2 is FQNEAQ (reference sequence). The CDR3 contains 15 residues.

This clone was observed a few times. This chain links TRBV28 with TRBJ1-6; 8 bases agree with TRBD1. The germline gives CDR1 MDHEN, CDR2 SYDVKM. Losses at the gene ends were 3 bases for V and 8 bases for J; bases not matched to a gene: 9. The CDR3 totals 16 residues. Written as DNA, the CDR3 is TGTGCCAGCAGTTTCGGGACAGGTGAAGGTGATTCACCCCTCCACTTT. Amino acid sequence: CASSFGTGEGDSPLHF.

In nucleotides, the CDR3 is TGCGCCAGCAGCCAAGAACCCGTTAGCTCCTATAATTCACCCCTCCACTTT. Translated, it gives CASSQEPVSSYNSPLHF. The chain couples TRBV4-1 to TRBJ1-6, with no clear D. CDR1 and CDR2 (germline): MGHRA, YSYEKL. The CDR3 is 17 residues long. Trimming took off 0 bases at V and 0 bases at J, with 9 bases between the two ends.

This chain joins TRBV4-2 and TRBJ1-5, with 8 nucleotides matching TRBD1. The length of the CDR3 is 15 residues. Germline CDR1 and CDR2: LGHNA and YNFKEQ. Unmatched junction bases numbered 6, after V lost 2 bases and J lost 6 bases. The CDR3 region has the DNA TGTGCCAGCAGCCAAATTGACAGGGGCTCTCAGCCCCAGCATTTT. The encoded protein is CASSQIDRGSQPQHF.

The CDR3 protein is CASSRTGAGYEQFF. The CDR3, as DNA: TGCGCCAGCAGCCGGACAGGAGCCGGATATGAGCAGTTCTTC. The chain employs TRBV5-1 and TRBJ2-1, with TRBD1 matching 7 bases. The CDR3 is 14 amino acids. Trimming removed 4 bases from V and 8 bases from J; junction bases left unmatched: 9. CDR1 and CDR2 from the germline V gene are SGHRS and YFSETQ.

The chain combines TRBV5-6 with TRBJ2-1; TRBD1 matches at 9 bases. Germline values: CDR1 SGHDT, CDR2 YYEEEE. The CDR3 spans 15 residues. The V segment lost 1 base and the J segment 6 bases; nucleotides outside the gene matches: 5. The CDR3 protein is CASSLPGTGSNEQFF. In DNA, the CDR3 is TGTGCCAGCAGCTTGCCTGGGACAGGGTCCAATGAGCAGTTCTTC.

The chain employs TRBV30 and TRBJ2-2, with 7 bases lining up with TRBD2. Germline V gene data show CDR1 as GTSNPN and CDR2 as SVGIG (reference sequence). The CDR3 is made up of 13 amino acids. This CDR3 is CAKRGPNTGELFF. In nucleotides, the CDR3 is TGTGCTAAGCGGGGTCCTAACACCGGGGAGCTGTTTTTT.